Shown below are 9 T cell receptor beta chains from a single sample sequenced in a study of T cell responses to AZD1222 COVID-19 vaccine. Repertoires were generated with immunoSEQ multiplex PCR, while TCRdb's copy carries only in-frame clones and drops some. The sample shows 70,000 to 95,000 clones, nearly 90% of them seen only once. This sample comprised peripheral blood, obtained on day 0 of MenACWY control vaccination. These receptors all stem from an adult in good health.

This clone was picked up one time. The chain employs TRBV5-1 and TRBJ2-1, with D uncertain. This CDR3 region has 16 residues. Trimming removed 4 bases from V and 0 bases from J, with 14 bases in between. Per the germline V gene, CDR1 is SGHRS and CDR2 is YFSETQ. CDR3 in DNA: TGCGCCAGCAGCCAGCAGGCACTGAGCTCCTACAATGAGCAGTTCTTC. It codes for CASSQQALSSYNEQFF. Full variable domain (rest looked up from reference TRBV5-1 and TRBJ2-1): KAGVTQTPRYLIKTRGQQVTLSCSPISGHRSVSWYQQTPGQGLQFLFEYFSETQRNKGNFPGRFSGRQFSNSRSEMNVSTLELGDSALYLCASSQQALSSYNEQFFGPGTRLTVL.

This clone came up a few times. The chain employs TRBV12-3 or TRBV12-4 and TRBJ2-7, with D hard to call. The CDR3 runs 11 residues. Trimming stripped 3 bases from V and 6 bases from J, with 6 bases between. CDR3 residues: CASSLTSEQYF. In DNA, the CDR3 is TGTGCCAGCAGTTTGACATCCGAGCAGTACTTC.

The sample holds many counts of this clone. The chain couples TRBV6-5 to TRBJ1-4; maybe TRBD1 (6 bases). Trimming stripped 6 bases from V and 7 bases from J, with 12 bases between. The CDR3 runs to 13 residues. In germline, CDR1 is MNHEY, CDR2 SVGAGI. In nucleotides, the CDR3 is TGTGCCAGCAGCACGGGGGGCGGTGAAAAACTGTTTTTT. This translates into CASSTGGGEKLFF.

This clone was observed a handful of times. The genes are TRBV9 and TRBJ1-3; D is perhaps TRBD1 (5 bases). The CDR3 length is 15 residues. V was trimmed by 3 bases and J by 4 bases, leaving 14 bases between them. CDR1 is SGDLS, CDR2 YYNGEE, per germline. The CDR3 region is CASSAERGAGNTIYF. The CDR3 nucleotides read TGTGCCAGCAGCGCAGAAAGGGGTGCCGGAAACACCATATATTTT.

The gene calls are TRBV7-6 and TRBJ1-2, with a possible D match to TRBD1 (6 bases). Germline assignment: CDR1 SGHVS and CDR2 FNYEAQ. CDR3 length: 13 amino acids. V lost 0 bases and J 8 bases, leaving 10 bases between the germline ends. CDR3 bases: TGTGCCAGCAGCTTAGCGTTACAGGGAGGCTACACCTTC. Translation gives CASSLALQGGYTF.

V gene TRBV5-1 combines with J gene TRBJ2-7; 7 nucleotides line up with TRBD1. CDR3 length equals 14 residues. The V and J ends lost 0 bases and 2 bases, in that order; junction bases with no gene match: 2. Per the germline V gene, CDR1 is SGHRS and CDR2 is YFSETQ. The CDR3 spells CASSLGQGAYEQYF. The CDR3 bases are TGCGCCAGCAGCTTGGGGCAGGGGGCCTACGAGCAGTACTTC.

In DNA form, the CDR3 reads TGTGCCAGCAGCGTGGGACCAGCGGATACCGGGGAGCTGTTTTTT. Protein sequence: CASSVGPADTGELFF. This rearrangement joins TRBV9 to TRBJ2-2; the D gene could be TRBD1 or TRBD2 (5 bases each). CDR1 is SGDLS and CDR2 is YYNGEE in the germline V gene. The V end lost 2 bases, the J end lost 5 bases, and 13 bases lay between the germline ends. The length of the CDR3 is 15 residues.

The chain employs TRBV9 and TRBJ1-2, with 8 bases lining up with TRBD1. Germline assignment: CDR1 SGDLS and CDR2 YYNGEE. Trimming took 1 base from V and 10 from J; bases not matched to a gene: 9. The length of the CDR3 is 14 residues. The CDR3 bases are TGTGCCAGCAGCGTAAGTCAGGGGGCGGAGGTCTACACCTTC. It translates to CASSVSQGAEVYTF.

In this sample, this clone turned up once. The chain's CDR3 is CASSLEARGTEKLFF. The CDR3 bases are TGTGCCAGCAGCTTAGAGGCCAGGGGTACTGAAAAACTGTTTTTT. This chain connects TRBV7-2 to TRBJ1-4; D may be TRBD1 (6 bases). Trimming cost V 1 base and J 7 bases, with 13 bases left between them. Germline values: CDR1 SGHTA, CDR2 FQGNSA. The CDR3 runs to 15 residues.